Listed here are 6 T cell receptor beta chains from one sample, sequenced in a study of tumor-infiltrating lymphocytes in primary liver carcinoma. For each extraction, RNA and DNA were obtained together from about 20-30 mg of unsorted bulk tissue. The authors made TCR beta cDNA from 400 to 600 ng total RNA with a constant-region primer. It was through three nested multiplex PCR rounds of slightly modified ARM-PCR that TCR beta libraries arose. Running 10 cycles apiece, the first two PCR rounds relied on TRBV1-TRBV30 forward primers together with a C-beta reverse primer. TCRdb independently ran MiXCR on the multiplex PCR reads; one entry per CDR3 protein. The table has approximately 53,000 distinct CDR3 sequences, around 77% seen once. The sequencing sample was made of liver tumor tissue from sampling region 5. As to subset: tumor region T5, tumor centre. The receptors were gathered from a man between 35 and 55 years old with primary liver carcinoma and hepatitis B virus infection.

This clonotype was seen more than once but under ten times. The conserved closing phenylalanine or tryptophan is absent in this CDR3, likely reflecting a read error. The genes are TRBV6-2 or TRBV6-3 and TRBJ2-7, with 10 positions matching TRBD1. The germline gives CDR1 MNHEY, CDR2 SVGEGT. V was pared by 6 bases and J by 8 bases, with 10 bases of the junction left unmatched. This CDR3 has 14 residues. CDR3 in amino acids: CASSRTGGNHQQYY. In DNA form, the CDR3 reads TGTGCCAGCAGCCGGACAGGGGGGAACCACCAGCAGTACTAC.

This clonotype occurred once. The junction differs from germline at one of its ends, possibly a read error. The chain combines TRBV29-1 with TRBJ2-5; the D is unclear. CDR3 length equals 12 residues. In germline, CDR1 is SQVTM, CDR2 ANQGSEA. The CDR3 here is CCGMYSGETQYF. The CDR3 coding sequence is TGCTGCGGTATGTACAGTGGAGAGACCCAATACTTC.

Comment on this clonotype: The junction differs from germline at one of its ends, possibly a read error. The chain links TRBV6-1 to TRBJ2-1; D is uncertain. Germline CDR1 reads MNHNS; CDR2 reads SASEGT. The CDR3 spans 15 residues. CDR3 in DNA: TGTGCTAGCAGTGAAGTACACAGCTCCTACAATGAGCAGTTCTTC. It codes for CASSEVHSSYNEQFF.

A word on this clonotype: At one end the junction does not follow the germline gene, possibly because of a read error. In DNA form, the CDR3 reads TGTGCCAGCTGTTTATCGGCAGGAATTAACTATGGCTACACCTTC. It codes for CASCLSAGINYGYTF. V is TRBV27 and J is TRBJ1-2, with unresolved D. CDR1 is MNHEY and CDR2 is SMNVEV in the germline V gene (reference sequence). This CDR3 is built from 15 residues.

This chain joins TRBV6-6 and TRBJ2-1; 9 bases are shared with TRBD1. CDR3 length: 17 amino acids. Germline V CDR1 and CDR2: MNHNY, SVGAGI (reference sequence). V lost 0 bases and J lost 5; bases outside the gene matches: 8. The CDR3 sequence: CASSYSLGQGIDNEQFF. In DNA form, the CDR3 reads TGTGCCAGCAGTTACTCGTTGGGACAGGGCATAGACAATGAGCAGTTCTTC.

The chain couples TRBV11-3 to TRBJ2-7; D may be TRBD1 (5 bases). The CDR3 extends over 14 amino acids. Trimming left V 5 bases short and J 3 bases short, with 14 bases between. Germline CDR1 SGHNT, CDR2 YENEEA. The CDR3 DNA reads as TGTGCCAGCAGCCTTGGAAAAGGGGACTACGAGCAGTACTTC. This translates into CASSLGKGDYEQYF.